This entry lists 5 T cell receptor beta chains sequenced from one sample in a study of a mutant IDH1 vaccine in newly diagnosed glioma. For these receptors, no antigen is known. Here immunoSEQ multiplex PCR was the method, and the copy in TCRdb shows in-frame clones only, minus some. The sample contains approximately 50,000 clones, roughly nine tenths of which appear only once. Described time point: week 35, safety follow-up. The investigators gave 300 ug of mutant IDH1 20-mer peptide in each vaccine dose, together with topical imiquimod. Sequencing used PBMCs, obtained from a glioma patient whose treatment included an IDH1 peptide vaccine. All receptors derive from a man aged 40-50 years with glioma.

The genes are TRBV10-3 and TRBJ2-7; TRBD2 matches at 12 bases. The V gene end was trimmed by 8 bases and the J gene end by 7 bases; junction bases not matched to a gene: 12. This CDR3 region has 15 residues. The germline gives CDR1 ENHRY, CDR2 SYGVKD. As DNA, the CDR3 is TGTGCCATCCACGCCCGACTAGCGGGAGTAGGGGAGCAGTACTTC. Translation: CAIHARLAGVGEQYF.

This clone was detected once. The chain combines TRBV5-1 with TRBJ1-2; TRBD1 agrees at 9 bases. V lost 0 bases and J lost 7; bases outside the gene matches: 10. The CDR3 is 16 amino acids. Germline assignment: CDR1 SGHRS and CDR2 YFSETQ. The CDR3 sequence: CASSLGGQGSGGGYTF. The CDR3 nucleotides are TGCGCCAGCAGCTTGGGGGGACAGGGTTCCGGCGGTGGCTACACCTTC.

This chain links TRBV19 with TRBJ2-2; D remains unclear. V lost 2 bases to trimming and J lost 6 bases, with 4 bases between them. CDR1 LNHDA and CDR2 SQIVND come from the germline V gene (reference sequence). CDR3 size: 12 residues. CDR3 amino acids: CASSIIPGELFF. The CDR3 DNA reads TGTGCCAGTAGTATAATACCCGGGGAGCTGTTTTTT. The variable domain in full, with the rest retrieved from reference TRBV19 and TRBJ2-2, is DGGITQSPKYLFRKEGQNVTLSCEQNLNHDAMYWYRQDPGQGLRLIYYSQIVNDFQKGDIAEGYSVSREKKESFPLTVTSAQKNPTAFYLCASSIIPGELFFGEGSRLTVL.

The chain's CDR3 is CASSVSGTRRTGELFF. Written as DNA, the CDR3 is TGTGCCAGCAGCGTCTCCGGGACAAGGCGAACCGGGGAGCTGTTTTTT. V gene TRBV7-2 combines with J gene TRBJ2-2, with a tentative D call TRBD1 (6 bases). V was clipped by 5 bases and J by 5 bases, with 18 bases between them. The germline CDR1 and CDR2 sequences are SGHTA and FQGNSA. The CDR3 length is 16 residues.

V is TRBV4-1 and J is TRBJ1-5; no definite D call. Germline CDR1 and CDR2: MGHRA and YSYEKL. The V end was cut by 1 base, the J end by 2 bases, with 9 bases between. This CDR3 contains 15 residues. The CDR3 nucleotides are TGCGCCAGCAGCCAAGGGGAAGTGGGCAATCAGCCCCAGCATTTT. Translated, it gives CASSQGEVGNQPQHF.